The 30 T cell receptor beta chains below all came from one sample that was sequenced in a study of T cells after yellow fever vaccination. TCRdb reprocessed the 5' RACE reads with MiXCR, giving one entry per CDR3 protein. Seen here are about 340,000 distinct CDR3 sequences, around 4.1% observed once, and the top ten hold approximately 25%. The sample consisted of PBMCs, taken 5 days after the yellow fever booster vaccination. The origin of the receptors is a man younger than 35 who received the YFV17D yellow fever vaccine.

This clonotype was seen more than once but under ten times. The chain links TRBV9 to TRBJ2-3; possibly TRBD2 for D (7 bases). V was pared by 7 bases and J by 2 bases, with 17 bases between. This CDR3 has 15 residues. Looked up from germline, CDR1 is SGDLS and CDR2 is YYNGEE. The CDR3 coding sequence is TGTGCCAGCCACCCCGCGGGGGCCCCCACAGATACGCAGTATTTT. Amino acid sequence: CASHPAGAPTDTQYF.

This clonotype appeared a few times. The V call is TRBV6-2 or TRBV6-3, the J call TRBJ2-7, with D uncertain. Germline V CDR1 and CDR2: MNHEY, SVGEGT. Trimming cost V 6 bases and J 3 bases, with 15 bases left between them. The CDR3 consists of 14 residues. This chain's CDR3 is CASRPVVGGYEQYF. CDR3 in DNA: TGTGCCAGCAGACCGGTTGTCGGCGGCTACGAGCAGTACTTC.

For this clonotype: A much larger clone lies one base from this, so it may be a read error. This rearrangement joins TRBV7-2 to TRBJ2-1, with D possibly being TRBD1 or TRBD2 (5 bases each). The CDR3 is 14 residues long. Per the germline V gene, CDR1 is SGHTA and CDR2 is FQGNSA. For the CDR3, the DNA is TGTGCCAGCAGCCCTGGGACGGCTTACAATGTGCAGTTCTTC. Translation: CASSPGTAYNVQFF.

This clonotype occurred many times. The rearrangement joins TRBV7-2 to TRBJ2-5; 15 nucleotides agree with TRBD2. This CDR3 has 16 amino acids. Germline trimming cut 5 bases from V and 4 bases from J; bases unmatched to any gene: 5. Germline V gene lookup returns CDR1 SGHTA and CDR2 FQGNSA. The CDR3 protein is CASSTGTSGGPETQYF. CDR3 bases: TGTGCCAGCAGCACCGGGACTAGCGGGGGGCCAGAGACCCAGTACTTC.

This chain links TRBV30 with TRBJ2-3; D gene ambiguous. The V gene's germline CDR1 is GTSNPN and CDR2 SVGIG (reference sequence). Between the trimmed V and J ends, which lost 5 bases and 2 bases, there was a span of 5 bases. The CDR3 totals 11 residues. CDR3 sequence reads: CAWAITDTQYF. As DNA, the CDR3 is TGTGCCTGGGCGATCACAGATACGCAGTATTTT.

The V call is TRBV10-3, the J call TRBJ2-3; 8 bases are shared with TRBD2. There are 18 residues in the CDR3. The V segment lost 0 bases and the J segment 3 bases; nucleotides outside the gene matches: 11. The germline CDR1 and CDR2 sequences are ENHRY and SYGVKD. This CDR3 reads CAISESGRGATLTDTQYF. The CDR3 nucleotides are TGTGCCATCAGTGAGTCGGGGCGGGGGGCCACCTTAACAGATACGCAGTATTTT.

This clonotype was picked up many times. In DNA form, the CDR3 reads TGTGCCAGCAGCTGGTACAGTGAGACCTCCTACAATGAGCAGTTCTTC. Amino acid sequence: CASSWYSETSYNEQFF. The chain couples TRBV7-6 to TRBJ2-1, with D uncertain. V was clipped by 4 bases and J by 0 bases, with 13 bases between them. The CDR3 has 16 amino acids. The germline V gene encodes CDR1 SGHVS and CDR2 FNYEAQ.

This clonotype was seen a handful of times. This sequence joins TRBV5-1 and TRBJ2-1, with 7 nucleotides matching TRBD1. Germline CDR1 is SGHRS and CDR2 is YFSETQ. CDR3 length: 11 amino acids. V dropped 5 bases and J dropped 9; count of bases not matched to a gene: 2. The CDR3 bases are TGCGCCAGCAGACGGGACAGTGAGCAGTTCTTC. It encodes CASRRDSEQFF.

This chain connects TRBV5-1 to TRBJ2-1, with 7 bases aligning to TRBD1. Losses at the gene ends were 0 bases for V and 5 bases for J; bases not matched to a gene: 8. The CDR3 is 16 residues long. CDR1 is SGHRS, CDR2 YFSETQ, per germline. The chain's CDR3 is CASSLARTGKNNEQFF. For the CDR3, the DNA is TGCGCCAGCAGCTTGGCCCGGACAGGTAAAAACAATGAGCAGTTCTTC. The full variable domain, its missing parts supplied by reference TRBV5-1 and TRBJ2-1, is KAGVTQTPRYLIKTRGQQVTLSCSPISGHRSVSWYQQTPGQGLQFLFEYFSETQRNKGNFPGRFSGRQFSNSRSEMNVSTLELGDSALYLCASSLARTGKNNEQFFGPGTRLTVL.

The chain links TRBV19 to TRBJ1-2, with 7 bases that match TRBD1. The junction had 2 bases not matched to a gene; V was cut back by 5 bases and J by 2 bases. Germline CDR1 LNHDA, CDR2 SQIVND (reference sequence). The CDR3 consists of 13 residues. DNA for the CDR3: TGTGCCAGTAGTTGGACAGGAAACTATGGCTACACCTTC. Its protein product is CASSWTGNYGYTF.

The rearrangement links TRBV12-3 or TRBV12-4 to TRBJ2-3; 8 positions agree with TRBD2. The CDR3 runs to 17 residues. After removal of 1 base from V and 0 bases from J, the junction contained 6 bases not matched to a gene. CDR3: CASSLGSSGGSTDTQYF. The CDR3 DNA reads TGTGCCAGCAGTTTAGGTTCCAGCGGGGGAAGCACAGATACGCAGTATTTT.

The gene calls are TRBV3-1 and TRBJ2-7; the D is unclear. The CDR3 consists of 12 residues. Germline V CDR1 and CDR2: LGHDT, YNNKEL (reference sequence). Between the trimmed V and J ends, which lost 4 bases and 7 bases, there was a span of 11 bases. The CDR3 sequence: CASSLNHGEQYV. The CDR3 coding sequence is TGTGCCAGCAGCCTCAACCACGGAGAGCAGTACGTC.

The V call is TRBV4-3, the J call TRBJ2-5; 9 bases agree with TRBD1. V trimming: 1 base; J trimming: 5 bases; junction bases outside the gene matches: 5. The CDR3 runs to 15 residues. CDR1 and CDR2 from the germline V gene are LGHNA and YSLEER. The CDR3 loop reads CASSQGDRDLETQYF. CDR3 nucleotides: TGCGCCAGCAGCCAAGGGGACAGGGATCTTGAGACCCAGTACTTC.

This clonotype was found a few times. The chain has TRBV20-1 and TRBJ2-3; 7 bases fit TRBD2. The V gene's germline CDR1 is DFQATT and CDR2 SNEGSKA (reference sequence). With 3 bases clipped from V and 2 bases from J, the junction kept 8 bases outside the gene matches. CDR3 length: 15 amino acids. This CDR3 is CSASTSAKSTDTQYF. The CDR3 bases are TGCAGTGCTAGCACTAGCGCAAAATCCACAGATACGCAGTATTTT.

This clonotype was seen repeatedly, ten times or more. The chain joins TRBV20-1 to TRBJ2-3, with D possibly matching TRBD2 (7 bases). CDR3 size: 16 residues. V lost 4 bases, J lost 3 bases, and 20 bases lay in between. The germline V gene encodes CDR1 DFQATT and CDR2 SNEGSKA (reference sequence). CDR3 protein: CSANPLGRGGTDTQYF. The CDR3, as DNA: TGCAGTGCTAACCCCCTGGGAAGGGGGGGGACAGATACGCAGTATTTT.

This clonotype was seen many times. The V and J genes are TRBV7-9 and TRBJ1-1; 10 bases match TRBD1. Per the germline V gene, CDR1 is SEHNR and CDR2 is FQNEAQ (reference sequence). The CDR3 length is 14 residues. J lost 5 bases, V lost 4 bases, and 4 bases had no gene match. CDR3 DNA: TGTGCCAGCAGCTGGACAGGGGGTTTGACTGAAGCTTTCTTT. Translation gives CASSWTGGLTEAFF.

This clonotype was recorded a few times. The V call is TRBV12-3 or TRBV12-4, the J call TRBJ2-5, with 7 bases identical to TRBD1. Trimming took 2 bases from V and 6 from J; bases not matched to a gene: 6. CDR3 length: 14 residues. The CDR3 here is CASSLSQGDKTQYF. In nucleotides, the CDR3 is TGTGCCAGCAGTTTAAGTCAGGGGGACAAGACCCAGTACTTC.

This clonotype showed up just a few times. The CDR3 DNA follows: TGCAGTGCTAGAGATGTCGGCGACGAGCAGTACTTC. It yields the protein CSARDVGDEQYF. V is TRBV20-1 and J is TRBJ2-7; D gene unclear. V was cut by 0 bases and J by 5 bases, with 8 bases left in between. Germline loops: CDR1 DFQATT, CDR2 SNEGSKA (reference sequence). This CDR3 has 12 amino acids.

The rearrangement uses TRBV5-4 and TRBJ2-5; D uncertain. Trimming removed 1 base at V and 2 bases at J, with 12 bases between. The CDR3 spans 15 residues. Germline V lookup: CDR1 SGHNT, CDR2 YYREEE (reference sequence). The CDR3 loop is CASSLQVGTQETQYF. CDR3 coding DNA: TGTGCCAGCAGCTTGCAGGTGGGCACTCAAGAGACCCAGTACTTC.

This clonotype was recorded many times. This chain connects TRBV7-3 to TRBJ2-5; D possibly corresponds to TRBD1 (6 bases). With 3 bases removed from V and 5 bases from J, the gap between germline ends came to 13 bases. This CDR3 region has 14 residues. Germline lookup yields CDR1 SGHTA and CDR2 FQGTGA. Here the CDR3 DNA reads TGTGCCAGCAGCTTGAATGGGGGCTTGGAGACCCAGTACTTC. Protein sequence: CASSLNGGLETQYF. Using reference TRBV7-3 and TRBJ2-5 for the parts outside the CDR3, the full variable domain is GAGVSQTPSNKVTEKGKYVELRCDPISGHTALYWYRQSLGQGPEFLIYFQGTGAADDSGLPNDRFFAVRPEGSVSTLKIQRTERGDSAVYLCASSLNGGLETQYFGPGTRLLVL.

This clonotype was detected many times. The chain couples TRBV4-3 to TRBJ1-6, with TRBD1 matching 7 bases. Germline V gene sequence: CDR1 LGHNA, CDR2 YSLEER. J gave up 5 bases and V 6 bases, and 7 bases lay outside the gene matches. This CDR3 has 15 residues. The CDR3 region is CASRAGGGNNSPLHF. CDR3 nucleotide sequence: TGCGCCAGCAGGGCAGGGGGAGGAAATAATTCACCCCTCCACTTT.

This clonotype was recorded at least ten times. This chain joins TRBV7-8 and TRBJ2-2; no clear D gene. CDR1 is SGHVS, CDR2 FQNEAQ, per germline. The CDR3 is 12 residues long. Trimming removed 4 bases from V and 5 bases from J, with 5 bases in between. DNA for the CDR3: TGTGCCAGCAGCTCAGATACCGGGGAGCTGTTTTTT. Its translation is CASSSDTGELFF.

The chain employs TRBV6-5 and TRBJ2-2; 16 nucleotides match TRBD2. The CDR3 is 17 amino acids. J was trimmed by 3 bases and V by 6 bases; bases with no gene match: 4. From germline, CDR1 is MNHEY and CDR2 SVGAGI. The CDR3 region has the DNA TGTGCCAGCAGAAAGGGACTAGCGGGGGGGGACACCGGGGAGCTGTTTTTT. Amino acid sequence: CASRKGLAGGDTGELFF.

This clonotype was observed at least ten times. The CDR3 here is CASSSSGLTEAFF. The DNA of the CDR3 is TGCGCCAGCAGTTCCTCAGGGCTCACTGAAGCTTTCTTT. J is TRBJ1-1 and V is TRBV5-1, with D perhaps matching TRBD1 (5 bases). CDR1 and CDR2 (germline): SGHRS, YFSETQ. V lost 5 bases and J lost 4, with 12 bases in between. The CDR3 length is 13 residues. The complete variable domain, with remaining parts taken from reference TRBV5-1 and TRBJ1-1, reads KAGVTQTPRYLIKTRGQQVTLSCSPISGHRSVSWYQQTPGQGLQFLFEYFSETQRNKGNFPGRFSGRQFSNSRSEMNVSTLELGDSALYLCASSSSGLTEAFFGQGTRLTVV.

This clonotype was counted many times. The rearrangement links TRBV11-2 to TRBJ2-1, with D unclear. Trimming removed 2 bases at V and 6 bases at J, with 2 bases between. CDR3 length equals 11 residues. CDR1 SGHAT and CDR2 FQNNGV come from the germline V gene. The CDR3 DNA reads TGTGCCAGCAGCTTAAGCAATGAGCAGTTCTTC. Protein sequence: CASSLSNEQFF.

This clonotype came up many times. The V and J genes are TRBV12-3 or TRBV12-4 and TRBJ2-1, with D possibly called TRBD1 or TRBD2 (6 bases each). The V gene lost 2 bases and the J gene lost 7 bases, with 12 bases spanning the gap. The CDR3 length is 14 residues. The CDR3 loop is CASSLLGGFNEQFF. As DNA, the CDR3 is TGTGCCAGCAGTTTATTGGGGGGCTTTAATGAGCAGTTCTTC.

The table lists this clonotype with a few counts. The CDR3 protein is CSARGLAGRRNTGELFF. CDR3 nucleotide sequence: TGCAGTGCTAGAGGGCTAGCGGGTCGCCGAAACACCGGGGAGCTGTTTTTT. The rearrangement uses TRBV20-1 and TRBJ2-2; TRBD2 matches 8 bases. Germline CDR1 reads DFQATT; CDR2 reads SNEGSKA (reference sequence). The V and J ends lost 1 base and 2 bases, in that order; junction bases with no gene match: 9. There are 17 residues in the CDR3.

This clonotype has at least ten counts. The rearrangement links TRBV20-1 to TRBJ2-3; 7 nucleotides line up with TRBD2. There are 15 residues in the CDR3. V was clipped by 1 base and J by 2 bases; unmatched bases: 6. From germline, CDR1 is DFQATT and CDR2 SNEGSKA (reference sequence). The CDR3 protein is CSARAAGPHTDTQYF. CDR3 coding DNA: TGCAGTGCTAGAGCAGCGGGGCCCCACACAGATACGCAGTATTTT.

This clonotype was detected ten times or more. V and J are TRBV4-1 and TRBJ2-5, with D possibly matching TRBD2 (5 bases). Germline CDR1 MGHRA, CDR2 YSYEKL. V was trimmed by 4 bases and J by 3 bases, leaving 12 bases between them. The CDR3 consists of 14 residues. The CDR3 DNA reads as TGCGCCAGCAGCCCCCTCCCGGGGAAAGAGACCCAGTACTTC. Encoded protein: CASSPLPGKETQYF.

A few counts support this clonotype. The chain couples TRBV29-1 to TRBJ2-5; D tentatively fits TRBD1 or TRBD2 (5 bases each). Per germline, CDR1 SQVTM and CDR2 ANQGSEA. There are 12 residues in the CDR3. With 2 bases removed from V and 6 bases from J, the gap between germline ends came to 10 bases. For the CDR3, the DNA is TGCAGCGTTGAACCGGGACCAAAGACCCAGTACTTC. Its protein is CSVEPGPKTQYF.